This T cell receptor (beta chain) comes out of a study of CD4+ T cells in melanoma (dated by TCRdb to the early 2020s). At the level of the whole study: Neoantigen-specific CD4+ T cells in human melanoma were what the study investigated.

The germline V gene (reference sequence) yields LNHNV for CDR1 and YYDKDF for CDR2. The CDR3 spans 13 residues, from the cysteine through the phenylalanine. Left in the record is the CDR3 DNA by itself, 39 bases read in frame from the first base. V is shortened by 0 bases, J by 3 bases, and the region joining them spans 6 bases. The paper as a whole reports these results and caveats: The report described a correlation between neoantigen-specific CD4+ T cells and the function of CD8+ T cells, macrophages and B cells. According to the report, neoantigen-specific CD4+ T cells in melanoma displayed diverse differentiation states.

The method behind the library was the immunoSEQ multiplex PCR assay. TCRdb carries this immuneACCESS record with in-frame sequences only. Its versions omit some clonotypes, under half of them owing to an unresolved V gene in the studies checked, with the rest unexplained. This sample comprises approximately 110,000 clones, about 92% of them detected only once. The top ten constitute around 3.3% of the sample. Patients with melanoma were used as donors. Comment on this clone: Its antigen has not been determined. The record has no base qualities; no much larger clone is one base away.

Input material: peripheral blood. This chain is built from TRBV15 and TRBJ2-7, with no D gene named confidently. The clonotype originates from a human donor with melanoma. The CDR3 here reads CATSRDLDYEQYF. The base sequence is TGTGCCACCAGCAGAGATCTAGACTACGAGCAGTACTTC.